Following are 16 T cell receptor beta chains from one sample sequenced in a study of early T cells in non-severe SARS-CoV-2 infection. TCRdb reanalysed the 5' RACE reads using MiXCR and keeps one entry per CDR3 protein. The data contain some 96,000 distinct CDR3 sequences, roughly 11% of them singletons. Material: whole blood, obtained at baseline. The receptor set was obtained from an adult who was a healthcare worker with PCR-confirmed SARS-CoV-2 infection or an uninfected control (not recorded which).

V gene TRBV7-2 combines with J gene TRBJ2-1, with D unclear. With 6 bases removed from V and 7 bases from J, the gap between germline ends came to 13 bases. Germline assignment: CDR1 SGHTA and CDR2 FQGNSA. The CDR3 has 13 amino acids. The CDR3, as DNA: TGTGCCAGCAGAGAAAGCCCGGGTAATGAGCAGTTCTTC. Its protein is CASRESPGNEQFF. Variable domain in full (rest from reference TRBV7-2 and TRBJ2-1): GAGVSQSPSNKVTEKGKDVELRCDPISGHTALYWYRQSLGQGLEFLIYFQGNSAPDKSGLPSDRFSAERTGGSVSTLTIQRTQQEDSAVYLCASRESPGNEQFFGPGTRLTVL.

This clonotype was found many times. The chain has TRBV20-1 and TRBJ1-1; 7 nucleotides match TRBD1. The V segment lost 1 base and the J segment 4 bases; nucleotides outside the gene matches: 6. The germline CDR1 and CDR2 sequences are DFQATT and SNEGSKA (reference sequence). The CDR3 has 14 residues. CDR3 amino acids: CSARAQGLSTEAFF. CDR3 in DNA: TGCAGTGCTAGAGCACAGGGGTTGAGCACTGAAGCTTTCTTT.

This clonotype has a count of ten or more. The rearrangement links TRBV4-2 to TRBJ2-5; 7 bases line up with TRBD2. The CDR3 contains 15 residues. J lost 2 bases, V lost 4 bases, and 7 bases had no gene match. CDR1 is LGHNA and CDR2 is YNFKEQ in the germline V gene. The CDR3 reads CASSPGASGQETQYF. The DNA for the CDR3 is TGTGCCAGCAGCCCGGGCGCTAGCGGACAAGAGACCCAGTACTTC.

The J gene is TRBJ1-4, the V gene TRBV3-1, with 7 bases that match TRBD1. The CDR3 extends over 15 amino acids. Germline-derived CDR1 and CDR2 are LGHDT and YNNKEL (reference sequence). The V gene end was trimmed by 5 bases and the J gene end by 4 bases; junction bases not matched to a gene: 7. CDR3 region: CASSADRAFNEKLFF. CDR3 bases: TGTGCCAGCAGCGCCGACAGGGCTTTTAATGAAAAACTGTTTTTT.

This clonotype was observed a few times. This chain joins TRBV2 and TRBJ1-2; D possibly corresponds to TRBD1 (5 bases). Trimming pared 4 bases from V and 3 bases from J, leaving 15 bases between. Germline V gene data show CDR1 as SNHLY and CDR2 as FYNNEI. The CDR3 runs to 15 residues. CDR3 in amino acids: CASSGGAGRDYGYTF. CDR3 DNA sequence: TGTGCCAGCAGTGGAGGGGCAGGGCGGGACTATGGCTACACCTTC.

This clonotype was counted only a few times. The V gene is TRBV6-1, the J gene TRBJ2-5; D is perhaps TRBD1 or TRBD2 (5 bases each). V was trimmed by 8 bases and J by 5 bases, leaving 12 bases between them. The CDR3 length is 12 residues. From germline, CDR1 is MNHNS and CDR2 SASEGT. CDR3 protein: CASEGTGETQYF. The CDR3 DNA reads as TGTGCCAGCGAAGGGACGGGGGAGACCCAGTACTTC.

The chain recombines TRBV5-1 with TRBJ2-1, with 9 bases that match TRBD2. The V and J ends lost 4 bases and 8 bases, in that order; junction bases with no gene match: 4. This CDR3 has 13 amino acids. Germline V CDR1 and CDR2: SGHRS, YFSETQ. CDR3 coding DNA: TGCGCCAGCAGCCTAGCGGGGTATGATGAGCAGTTCTTC. This encodes CASSLAGYDEQFF.

V and J are TRBV19 and TRBJ2-7, with TRBD1 as a possible D gene (6 bases). Trimming stripped 6 bases from V and 3 bases from J, with 15 bases between. Germline-derived CDR1 and CDR2 are LNHDA and SQIVND (reference sequence). The CDR3 loop spans 14 amino acids. The CDR3 sequence: CASSGTGNSYEQYF. Here the CDR3 DNA reads TGTGCCAGTAGCGGTACAGGGAACAGCTACGAGCAGTACTTC.

The chain carries TRBV5-6 and TRBJ2-4, with D possibly being TRBD2 (6 bases). CDR1 and CDR2 (germline): SGHDT, YYEEEE. Trimming took off 0 bases at V and 8 bases at J, with 9 bases between the two ends. CDR3 length: 13 amino acids. CDR3 sequence: CASSLGPGDIQYF. Here the CDR3 DNA reads TGTGCCAGCAGCTTGGGACCGGGAGACATTCAGTACTTC.

The V gene is TRBV7-9, the J gene TRBJ2-7, with D uncertain. This CDR3 spans 15 amino acids. V dropped 1 base and J dropped 5 bases, with 15 bases sitting between them. Germline CDR1 SEHNR, CDR2 FQNEAQ (reference sequence). The CDR3 DNA reads as TGTGCCAGCAGCTTAGAGCGACACACATCCCACGAGCAGTACTTC. Its translation: CASSLERHTSHEQYF.

This clonotype was seen ten or more times. The chain employs TRBV20-1 and TRBJ2-2, with 9 nucleotides matching TRBD1. The germline CDR1 and CDR2 sequences are DFQATT and SNEGSKA (reference sequence). The CDR3 covers 14 residues. V was pared by 1 base and J by 4 bases, with 1 base of the junction left unmatched. CDR3 bases: TGCAGTGCTAGAGTGACAGGGGGCACCGGGGAGCTGTTTTTT. It translates to CSARVTGGTGELFF.

This clonotype came up a few times. The rearrangement uses TRBV12-3 or TRBV12-4 and TRBJ1-1; no firm D call. Trimming removed 5 bases at V and 7 bases at J, with 11 bases between. The CDR3 has 12 residues. DNA for the CDR3: TGTGCCAGCAGTCTAACAGATCTTGAAGCTTTCTTT. Translated: CASSLTDLEAFF.

There are a few counts of this clonotype. CDR3 loop: CASSPSPGTGFRTDTQYF. In DNA, the CDR3 is TGTGCCAGCAGTCCTAGTCCCGGGACAGGGTTTAGGACAGATACGCAGTATTTT. The chain is built from TRBV12-3 or TRBV12-4 and TRBJ2-3; 9 bases map to TRBD1. With V trimmed by 5 bases and J by 3 bases, 15 bases remained unmatched. CDR3 length equals 18 residues.

This rearrangement joins TRBV27 to TRBJ2-2; D uncertain. The V gene lost 3 bases and the J gene lost 7 bases, with 9 bases spanning the gap. Germline CDR1 MNHEY, CDR2 SMNVEV (reference sequence). The CDR3 covers 13 residues. The CDR3 nucleotides read TGTGCCAGCAGTTTCTCTAAGGACGGGGAGCTGTTTTTT. Its protein product is CASSFSKDGELFF.

This clonotype was picked up a small number of times. The V gene is TRBV6-5, the J gene TRBJ2-1; a possible D gene is TRBD1 (5 bases). V lost 0 bases and J 6 bases, leaving 18 bases between the germline ends. CDR1 is MNHEY, CDR2 SVGAGI, per germline. CDR3 length: 17 amino acids. CDR3 loop: CASSYSLAAGRLNEQFF. The CDR3 region has the DNA TGTGCCAGCAGTTACTCGCTTGCGGCAGGGCGGCTCAATGAGCAGTTCTTC.

Of note for this clonotype: This may be a read error, as it is one base from a much larger clone. The CDR3 coding sequence is TGCGCCAGCAGCCAAGAGAGGAGGGCCTTGGAGGGAAAACTGTTTTTT. Its protein is CASSQERRALEGKLFF. V and J are TRBV4-1 and TRBJ1-4; no clear D. The germline CDR1 and CDR2 sequences are MGHRA and YSYEKL. CDR3 length: 16 amino acids. V was trimmed by 0 bases and J by 10 bases, leaving 18 bases between them.